This T cell receptor (beta chain) is drawn from a study of T cell responses to AZD1222 COVID-19 vaccine (dated by TCRdb to about 2021). For context, the study as a whole: AZD1222 recipients whose second dose came at about 4 weeks and those whose second dose came at about 12 weeks were combined into one group, since spike-specific TCR depth and breadth did not differ between the two schedules. Trial participants were enrolled into age subgroups of 18-55, 56-69 and 70-plus years, which contained roughly 150, 30 and 60 TCR-sequenced participants, respectively. TCR sequencing covered about 230 trial participants: some 210 given two doses of AZD1222 and around 26 given two doses of MenACWY control vaccine. Points the paper makes about the study in general: After two AZD1222 doses, both the breadth and the depth of spike-specific TCRs were significantly higher than at day 0 and than in MenACWY recipients. No day 14 peak-response samples were available, so repertoires were characterized only after the peak T cell response. Nearly half of unique spike-specific TCRs reportedly recognized epitopes outside regions mutated in the B.1.351 and B.1.1.7 variants. Conclusions about previously exposed vaccinees are limited because only six or seven AZD1222 recipients were SARS-CoV-2 seropositive at baseline. In the small 56-69-year group, the increase in depth fell short of significance, most likely because of low power. The vaccine-associated CD4 TCRs covered the entire spike protein, and the dominant responses fell in regions 160-218 and 743-854. Most participants were white British and females outnumbered males, and the authors suggested that clonal diversity may have been underestimated.

As for this clone: The antigen this receptor binds is unknown. No base quality values were provided; no much bigger clone lies one nucleotide off.

The CDR3 regions of human TCRbeta chains were analyzed by immunosequencing. Turning to the authors' computational methods: Repertoire TCRs were checked for matches against a reference library of SARS-CoV-2-specific TCRs that had been generated using the MIRA antigen-specificity platform. Breadth was defined as the fraction of unique TCRs that were SARS-CoV-2-associated, and depth was defined as the fraction of total T cells that were SARS-CoV-2-associated. Using the MIRA data, each spike-specific TCR was mapped to the spike region that the TCR reacts to and placed in a CD4 or CD8 class. Log10-transformed breadth and depth values were compared by one-way ANOVA with Sidak's multiple comparisons tests. TCRdb re-hosts the immuneACCESS table, in-frame sequences only. Its copies lack some clones; in the studies checked, an unresolved V gene accounts for under half of them, and the cause for the rest is not known. V and J calls and clone size are copied from that table; D and trimming were computed from the DNA. This sample lists approximately 88,000 clones; about 90% were detected once. The ten biggest clones cover roughly 4.9% of the sample.

The sample's time point, from its label and the paper: baseline before first vaccination. The vaccinee samples were drawn from two UK trials, COV001 and COV002, one of which was a single-blind randomized controlled phase 2/3 trial testing AZD1222 (ChAdOx1 nCoV-19) in healthy adults. Trial participant PBMC samples were collected at day 0 and day 28 after the second dose for TCRbeta chain sequencing. The source material was peripheral blood, sampled on day 0 of AZD1222 vaccination. The TCR comes from an adult in good health.

This receptor carries the CDR3 CASSLGQSNQPQHF. The bases read TGCGCCAGCAGCTTGGGCCAGAGCAATCAGCCCCAGCATTTT. Here the chain combines TRBV5-1 and TRBJ1-5; the D gene lacks a confident call. Trimming takes 0 bases from V and 1 base from J, and the germline ends sit 5 bases apart. In the germline V gene, CDR1 corresponds to SGHRS and CDR2 to YFSETQ. Inclusive of the bounding cysteine and phenylalanine, the CDR3 is 14 residues long. CDR3 DNA only is kept here, 42 bases in frame from base 1.